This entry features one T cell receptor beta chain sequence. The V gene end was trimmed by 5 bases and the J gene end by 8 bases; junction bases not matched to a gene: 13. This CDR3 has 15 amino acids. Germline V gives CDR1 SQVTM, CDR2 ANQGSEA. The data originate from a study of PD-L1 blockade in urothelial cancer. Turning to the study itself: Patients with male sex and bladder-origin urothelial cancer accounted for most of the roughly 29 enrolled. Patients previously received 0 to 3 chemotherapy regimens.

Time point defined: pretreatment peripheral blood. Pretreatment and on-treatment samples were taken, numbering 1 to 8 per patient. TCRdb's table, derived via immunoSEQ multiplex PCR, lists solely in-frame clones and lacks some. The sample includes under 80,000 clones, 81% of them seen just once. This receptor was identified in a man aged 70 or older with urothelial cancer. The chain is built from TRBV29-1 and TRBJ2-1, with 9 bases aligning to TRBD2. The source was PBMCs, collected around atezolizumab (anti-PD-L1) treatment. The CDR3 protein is CSVYRQSGRIDEQFF. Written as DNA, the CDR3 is TGCAGCGTTTATCGGCAGAGCGGGAGGATCGATGAGCAGTTCTTC.